This TCR beta chain was recovered during a study of shared clonotypes between healthy human individuals. Study results and limitations: The sole specimen, blood, was sampled, and tissue repertoires likely differ.

From germline, CDR1 is SGDLS and CDR2 YYNGEE. V dropped 0 bases and J dropped 3 bases, with 12 bases sitting between them. CDR3 length: 15 amino acids. On this clone itself: Its antigen is not known.

Using immunoSEQ multiplex PCR, the repertoire was profiled, and TCRdb retains in-frame clones only, with some absent. The table lists about 490,000 clones, around 80% of them singletons, with 10% to 15% in the top ten. This chain connects TRBV9 to TRBJ1-1, with D maybe TRBD1 (5 bases). This clonotype originated in a woman between 40 and 55 years old in good health. Some clones in this sample may be carry-over from other donors' samples. Material: PBMCs. The CDR3 here is CASSVGGREDTEAFF. The CDR3 nucleotides are TGTGCCAGCAGCGTAGGGGGCAGGGAAGACACTGAAGCTTTCTTT.